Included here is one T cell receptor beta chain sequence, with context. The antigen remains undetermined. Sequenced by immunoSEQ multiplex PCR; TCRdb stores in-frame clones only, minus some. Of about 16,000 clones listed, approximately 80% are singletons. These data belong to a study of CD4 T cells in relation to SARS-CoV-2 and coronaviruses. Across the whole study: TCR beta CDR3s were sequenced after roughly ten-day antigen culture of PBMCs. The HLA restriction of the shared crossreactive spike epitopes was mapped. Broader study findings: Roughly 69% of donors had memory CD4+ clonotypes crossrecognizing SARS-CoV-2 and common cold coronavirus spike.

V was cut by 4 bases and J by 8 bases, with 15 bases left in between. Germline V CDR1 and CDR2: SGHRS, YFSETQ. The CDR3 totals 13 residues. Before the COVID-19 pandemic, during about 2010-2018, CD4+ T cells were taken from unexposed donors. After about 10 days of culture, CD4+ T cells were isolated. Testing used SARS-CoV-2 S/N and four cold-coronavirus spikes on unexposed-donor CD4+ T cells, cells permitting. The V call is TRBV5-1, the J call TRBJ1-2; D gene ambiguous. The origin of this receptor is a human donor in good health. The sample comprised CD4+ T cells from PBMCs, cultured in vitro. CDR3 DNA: TGCGCCAGCAGCGCGGACGGCTCGGGGGGCTACACCTTC. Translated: CASSADGSGGYTF.